This T cell receptor beta chain was sequenced for a study of shared clonotypes between healthy human individuals. CDR1 SGHRS and CDR2 YFSETQ come from the germline V gene. V lost 0 bases and J 0 bases, leaving 9 bases between the germline ends. The CDR3 is made up of 15 amino acids. The study enrolled healthy HIV-negative adults without recent acute infections or vaccinations as donors. Among the donors, all were Caucasian adults who lived in Nashville, Tennessee. Clones were sequenced by immunoSEQ multiplex PCR, and TCRdb holds only the in-frame ones, with some missing. The sample lists fewer than 600,000 clones, about four fifths occurring once. This clone has a single count.

This sequence originates from a woman in her forties in good health. Some clones in this sample may be carry-over from other donors' samples. V gene TRBV5-1 combines with J gene TRBJ1-1; D gene ambiguous. Sequencing was carried out using PBMCs. The CDR3 coding sequence is TGCGCCAGCAGCTTGGCCCCAGGTATGAACACTGAAGCTTTCTTT. The encoded protein is CASSLAPGMNTEAFF.